A selection of T cell receptor beta chains follows, all from one sample in a study of radiation and T cells in renal cell carcinoma. Method: immunoSEQ multiplex PCR; TCRdb's copy keeps in-frame clones and lacks some. Of 90,000 to 100,000 clones detected, approximately 86% appear once; the ten largest clones hold about 7.9%. This specimen consisted of blood, obtained from a patient whose treatment included radiotherapy and nephrectomy. Receptor source: a man aged 45-65 years with renal cell carcinoma. Both conserved end residues are part of each CDR3. The D gene is left open where the match is weak. Clone size, where shown, is once, few, many, or a class for clones that have expanded.

v_gene	abundance	j_gene	d_gene	CDR3nt	CDR3aa
TRBV19	.	TRBJ1-3	.	TGTGCCAGTAGGTCCTCTGGAAACACCATATATTTT	CASRSSGNTIYF
TRBV4-2	once	TRBJ2-7	.	TGTGCCAGCAGCCAAGAAAGAATTTCGTACGAGCAGTACTTC	CASSQERISYEQYF
TRBV28	.	TRBJ1-4	TRBD1	TGTGCCAGCAGTTTGGCGGGACAGGGTAATGAAAAACTGTTTTTT	CASSLAGQGNEKLFF
TRBV21-1	.	TRBJ1-3	.	TGTGCCAGCAGCAAAGAGCCGGGGGTGCACTCTGGAAACACCATATATTTT	CASSKEPGVHSGNTIYF
TRBV18	.	TRBJ2-1	.	TGTGCCAGCTCACCACCGTCTCGAAGGGACAATGAGCAGTTCTTC	CASSPPSRRDNEQFF
TRBV7-3	.	TRBJ1-2	TRBD1	TGTGCCAGCAGCCTACTTACAGGGGATGGCTACACCTTC	CASSLLTGDGYTF
TRBV19	.	TRBJ2-3	.	TGTGCCAGTAGTAGAGAATGGGACACGGATACGCAGTATTTT	CASSREWDTDTQYF
TRBV10-2	.	TRBJ1-2	.	TGCGCCAGCAGTGAGTCAGCGGGGGGATATGGCTACACCTTC	CASSESAGGYGYTF
TRBV7-2	.	TRBJ2-3	.	TGTGCCAGCAGCCCTCGGGTGGGGTCAGATACGCAGTATTTT	CASSPRVGSDTQYF
TRBV6-1	.	TRBJ2-7	TRBD2	TGTGCCAGCAGTGCCCCGGGGGGCTCCTACGAGCAGTACTTC	CASSAPGGSYEQYF
TRBV6-5	.	TRBJ1-2	.	TGTGCCAGCAGAAAAGGGGACCTTAACTATGGCTACACCTTC	CASRKGDLNYGYTF
TRBV2	few	TRBJ2-7	.	TGTGCCAGCAGTGAAAGGTCCTACGAGCAGTACTTC	CASSERSYEQYF
TRBV9	few	TRBJ2-1	.	TGTGCCAGCAGCCATCCCGACGGGGGCTACAATGAGCAGTTCTTC	CASSHPDGGYNEQFF
TRBV19	.	TRBJ1-2	.	TGTGCCAGTAACAGGGAGGTTAACTATGGCTACACCTTC	CASNREVNYGYTF
TRBV5-1	.	TRBJ2-3	.	TGCGCCAGCAGCTTCGGGGGGCCGGGCACAGATACGCAGTATTTT	CASSFGGPGTDTQYF
TRBV27	.	TRBJ2-1	TRBD2	TGTGCCAGCAGTTTATCGTTCGGGCTAGCGGGGGCTAATGAGCAGTTCTTC	CASSLSFGLAGANEQFF
TRBV19	.	TRBJ2-3	TRBD1	TGTGCCAGTAGCCTTCAGGGGGCGACCCTTTCCTTCACAGATACGCAGTATTTT	CASSLQGATLSFTDTQYF
TRBV27	.	TRBJ1-2	.	TGTGCCAGCACTTCGGGGGGGTATGGCTACACCTTC	CASTSGGYGYTF
TRBV6-5	.	TRBJ2-7	TRBD1	TGTGCCAGCAGTTACTCGTATACCCAGACAGGGGCCGAGCAGTACTTC	CASSYSYTQTGAEQYF
TRBV29-1	.	TRBJ2-7	TRBD2	TGCAGCGTCTTACTACTAGCGCGCTACGAGCAGTACTTC	CSVLLLARYEQYF
TRBV6-1	.	TRBJ1-3	.	TGTGCCACAAGACAGGAGCCCTCTGGAAACACCATATATTTT	CATRQEPSGNTIYF
TRBV25-1	once	TRBJ2-1	.	TGTGCCAGCAGTGAAATAAGATCCTACAATGAGCAGTTCTTC	CASSEIRSYNEQFF
TRBV7-6	.	TRBJ2-2	TRBD1	TGTGCCAGCAGCCGACAGGGGGCCAGTAACACCGGGGAGCTGTTTTTT	CASSRQGASNTGELFF
TRBV25-1	.	TRBJ1-3	.	TGTGCCAGCAGTGGAAACAGGGTTCCCGGAAACACCATATATTTT	CASSGNRVPGNTIYF
TRBV27	.	TRBJ2-5	.	TGTGCCAGCAGTTTATATTGGGGTCCGACCCAGTACTTC	CASSLYWGPTQYF
TRBV12-5	few	TRBJ1-4	TRBD1	TGTGCTAGTGACAGGGACAGGAGGGCGAAAAAACTGTTTTTT	CASDRDRRAKKLFF
TRBV6-6	.	TRBJ2-2	.	TGTGCCAGCAGTTATGACTCTAGGACCGGGGAGCTGTTTTTT	CASSYDSRTGELFF
TRBV4-2	.	TRBJ1-2	.	TGTGCCAGCAGCCAGGCCCAATATGGCTACACCTTC	CASSQAQYGYTF
TRBV20-1	once	TRBJ2-3	.	TGCAGTGCTATCTTCGGGGGACAAAAGTATTTT	CSAIFGGQKYF
TRBV4-1	.	TRBJ2-4	.	TGCGCCAGCAGCCCCTACACCCAGACCTTAGCCAAAAACATTCAGTACTTC	CASSPYTQTLAKNIQYF
TRBV7-8	once	TRBJ2-7	TRBD1	TGTGCCAGCAGCGGACAGGGCTACGAGCAGTACTTC	CASSGQGYEQYF
TRBV29-1	few	TRBJ1-1	TRBD1	TGCAGCGCCAACAGGGGGAACACTGAAGCTTTCTTT	CSANRGNTEAFF
TRBV15	.	TRBJ1-2	.	TGTGCCACCAGCAGGACAAGACAGGAAGGCTACACCTTC	CATSRTRQEGYTF
TRBV4-1	.	TRBJ2-1	.	TGCGCCAGCAGCCAAGAGGACTTTCGAACTAGGTACAATGAGCAGTTCTTC	CASSQEDFRTRYNEQFF
TRBV7-9	.	TRBJ2-1	.	TGTGCCAGCAGCCCTCGACAACCGAGCTCCTACAATGAGCAGTTCTTC	CASSPRQPSSYNEQFF
TRBV5-1	.	TRBJ2-6	TRBD2	TGCGCCAGCAGCTTGGCAGGACTAGCGGGAACTGGGGCCAACGTCCTGACTTTC	CASSLAGLAGTGANVLTF
TRBV13	.	TRBJ1-5	.	TGTGCCAGCAGCTTATCGGGGTTCAATCAGCCCCAGCATTTT	CASSLSGFNQPQHF
TRBV5-4	.	TRBJ1-1	TRBD1	TGTGCCAGCAGCCTCCCGGACAGGGGTAAGGCTTTCTTT	CASSLPDRGKAFF